The T cell receptor (beta chain) under discussion was sequenced for a study of vaccination and CD4 T cells after COVID-19. This clonotype was seen a handful of times. What it recognizes is unknown. The sample's treatment: approximately 9-day PBMC culture with coronavirus spike peptide pools or control peptides (ViraFEST assay). Study-wide findings and caveats: Among convalescent patients, a median 86.3% of reactive clones emerged only after vaccination. Spike mono-reactive status applied to 304 of 307 vaccine-specific clones in convalescent patients.

An Oncomine TCR Beta short-read assay was used to sequence the DNA from cultured CD4+ T cells. Cultured CD4+ T cells were the source of extracted genomic DNA. TCRdb reanalysed the PCR reads using MiXCR and keeps one entry per CDR3 protein. The sample consists of more than 9,000 distinct CDR3 sequences, about 30% of them appearing once. The V gene's germline CDR1 is SEHNR and CDR2 FQNEAQ (reference sequence). This CDR3 comprises 15 residues. The germline V and J ends were trimmed by 3 bases and 0 bases, with 10 bases remaining between them. The TCR comes from a human donor with COVID-19. Sequencing input: cultured CD4+ T cells from blood. V gene TRBV7-9 combines with J gene TRBJ2-3, with unresolved D. Here the CDR3 reads CASSFLTPSTDTQYF. The CDR3 DNA reads as TGTGCCAGCAGCTTCCTAACCCCTAGCACAGATACGCAGTATTTT.